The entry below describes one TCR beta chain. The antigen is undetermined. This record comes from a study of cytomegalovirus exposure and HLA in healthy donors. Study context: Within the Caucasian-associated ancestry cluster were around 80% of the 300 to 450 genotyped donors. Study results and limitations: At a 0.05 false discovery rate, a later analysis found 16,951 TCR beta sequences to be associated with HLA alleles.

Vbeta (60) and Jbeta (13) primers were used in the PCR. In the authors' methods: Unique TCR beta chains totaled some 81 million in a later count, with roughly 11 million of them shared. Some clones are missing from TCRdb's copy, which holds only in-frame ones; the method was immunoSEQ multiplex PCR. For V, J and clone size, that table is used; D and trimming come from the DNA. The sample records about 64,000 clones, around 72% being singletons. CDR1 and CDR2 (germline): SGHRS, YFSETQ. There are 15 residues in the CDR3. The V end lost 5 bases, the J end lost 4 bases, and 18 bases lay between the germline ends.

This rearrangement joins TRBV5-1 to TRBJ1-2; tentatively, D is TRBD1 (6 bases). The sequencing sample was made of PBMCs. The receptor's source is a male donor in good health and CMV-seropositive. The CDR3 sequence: CASSSGQPGAYGYTF. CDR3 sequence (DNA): TGCGCCAGCAGTTCCGGACAGCCTGGGGCCTATGGCTACACCTTC.